The clone carrying this T cell receptor beta chain was counted many times. Its specificity is unknown. Samples came from axillary lymph nodes draining the breast cancer. This record belongs to a study of breast tumors, draining lymph nodes, adjacent tissues. Points from the study as a whole: Compared with lymph nodes, tumors were less diverse; compared with nontumor tissue, more. Tumor T cell lymph node origin was a supported hypothesis, not proven.

TCRdb re-analysed the multiplex PCR reads in MiXCR, keeping a single row per CDR3 protein. The sample holds 160,000 or so distinct CDR3 sequences; around 33% are singletons and the top ten take 3% to 4.5%. V was cut by 6 bases and J by 6 bases, with 18 bases left in between. This CDR3 has 15 amino acids. Germline-derived CDR1 and CDR2 are SGHTA and FQGNSA. This TCR came from a female donor with breast cancer. Some clones in this sample may be carry-over from other donors' samples. The sample comprised axillary lymph node tissue. This chain connects TRBV7-2 to TRBJ2-1; D might be TRBD2 (5 bases). CDR3 loop: CASRLREREFNEQFF. DNA of the CDR3: TGTGCCAGCAGGCTCCGCGAGAGGGAATTCAATGAGCAGTTCTTC.